The 2 T cell receptor beta chains below were found in one sample sequenced in a study of T-cell reconstitution after alpha-beta-depleted transplantation in children. For TCRbeta, the library was prepared with unique molecular identifiers. TCRdb reprocessed the PCR reads with MiXCR, giving one entry per CDR3 protein. The table includes about 610,000 distinct CDR3 sequences, roughly a tenth detected once. This sample comprised PBMCs from the stem cell graft donor, obtained from the stem cell graft. These receptors originate from a human donor who donated a stem cell graft to a child with acute myeloid leukemia.

Points on this clonotype: This is likely a read error, given that the CDR3 carries no conserved phenylalanine or tryptophan at its end. V gene TRBV28 combines with J gene TRBJ1-5; a weak D match, TRBD1 (5 bases). The germline V gene has CDR1 MDHEN and CDR2 SYDVKM. Trimming took off 8 bases at V and 5 bases at J, with 13 bases between the two ends. The CDR3 length is 13 residues. DNA of the CDR3: TGTGCCAGCTTATCGGACAACCATCAGCCCCAGCATTGT. Residues: CASLSDNHQPQHC.

CDR3 sequence: CASTQDQRAEREQYF. The CDR3 DNA follows: TGTGCCAGCACCCAAGACCAGCGGGCCGAACGCGAGCAGTACTTC. The chain couples TRBV7-2 to TRBJ2-7, with a tentative D call TRBD2 (6 bases). V lost 7 bases to trimming and J lost 6 bases, with 22 bases between them. This CDR3 is 15 amino acids long. Germline assignment: CDR1 SGHTA and CDR2 FQGNSA. The variable domain in full, completed from reference TRBV7-2 and TRBJ2-7, reads GAGVSQSPSNKVTEKGKDVELRCDPISGHTALYWYRQSLGQGLEFLIYFQGNSAPDKSGLPSDRFSAERTGGSVSTLTIQRTQQEDSAVYLCASTQDQRAEREQYFGPGTRLTVT.